This T cell receptor beta chain emerged from a study of blood T cell repertoires in COVID-19. Across the study: Samples came from the United States, Italy and Spain, spanning acute and convalescent COVID-19. T cells, B-cell-depleted T cells, or PBMCs provided the cDNA or gDNA that served as material.

The CDR3 contains 15 residues. Germline V gene data show CDR1 as SGHDT and CDR2 as YYEEEE. After removal of 4 bases from V and 0 bases from J, the junction contained 4 bases not matched to a gene. Per the original data handling: For nucleated cells, counts were estimated from reference gene primer amplification. Measured with immunoSEQ multiplex PCR; TCRdb has only the in-frame clones, and not every one. D and trimming come from the DNA, and the V and J calls and clone size come from that table. Of 250,000 to 300,000 clones detected, 75% to 95% appear once; the ten largest clones hold 1% to 1.3%. Cohorts were based on clinical histories the participants reported.

The chain recombines TRBV5-6 with TRBJ1-5, with 7 nucleotides matching TRBD1. The source is a woman aged 25 to 39 who had recovered from COVID-19. The sample taken for sequencing was PBMCs or T cells enriched from blood (not recorded which). CDR3 DNA: TGTGCCAGCAGCCTGGGACAGAATAGCAATCAGCCCCAGCATTTT. It is translated as CASSLGQNSNQPQHF.